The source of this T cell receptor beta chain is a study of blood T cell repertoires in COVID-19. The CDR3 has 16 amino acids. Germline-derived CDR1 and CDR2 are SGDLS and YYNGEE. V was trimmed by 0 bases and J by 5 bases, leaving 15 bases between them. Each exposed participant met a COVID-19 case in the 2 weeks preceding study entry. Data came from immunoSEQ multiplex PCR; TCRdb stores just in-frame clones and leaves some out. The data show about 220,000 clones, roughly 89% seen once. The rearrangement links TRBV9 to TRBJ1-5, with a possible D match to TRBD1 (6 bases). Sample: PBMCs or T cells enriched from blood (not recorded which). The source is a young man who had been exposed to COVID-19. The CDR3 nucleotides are TGTGCCAGCAGCGTAGGGCTACAGGGTGGCGATCAGCCCCAGCATTTT. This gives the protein CASSVGLQGGDQPQHF. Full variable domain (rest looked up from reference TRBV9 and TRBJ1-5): DSGVTQTPKHLITATGQRVTLRCSPRSGDLSVYWYQQSLDQGLQFLIQYYNGEERAKGNILERFSAQQFPDLHSELNLSSLELGDSALYFCASSVGLQGGDQPQHFGDGTRLSIL.